This is a list of T cell receptor beta chains from one sample in a study of blood T cell repertoires in COVID-19. The repertoire was sequenced with immunoSEQ multiplex PCR; TCRdb's copy has only in-frame clones and lacks some. The top ten clones hold about 4% of a sample with about 240,000 clones, roughly 89% of them seen once. Source material: PBMCs or T cells enriched from blood (not recorded which). Receptors originate from a woman in her thirties who had recovered from COVID-19. Both conserved end residues are part of each CDR3. D genes are given only for firm matches.

>TRBD1|TRBJ1-1|TRBV19
CASSNLNRGYYMNTEAFF
TGTGCCAGTAGTAACCTGAACAGGGGGTACTATATGAACACTGAAGCTTTCTTT
>TRBD1|TRBJ1-2|TRBV20-1
CSASKGGAVAGYTF
TGCAGTGCTAGTAAAGGGGGCGCGGTAGCTGGCTACACCTTC
>NA|TRBJ1-5|TRBV28
CASSFEYGNQPQHF
TGTGCCAGCAGTTTTGAGTATGGCAATCAGCCCCAGCATTTT
>NA|TRBJ1-1|TRBV30
CAWRESAAEAFF
TGTGCCTGGAGGGAGAGCGCCGCTGAAGCTTTCTTT
>NA|TRBJ1-1|TRBV6-2/TRBV6-3
CASSLRELRTEAFF
TGTGCCAGCAGTTTGAGGGAGCTGCGAACTGAAGCTTTCTTT
>NA|TRBJ1-4|TRBV12-3/TRBV12-4
CASRLDRRKLFF
TGTGCCAGCAGGTTGGACAGACGAAAACTGTTTTTT
>NA|TRBJ2-2|TRBV6-5
CASTSNTGELFF
TGTGCCAGCACTAGCAACACCGGGGAGCTGTTTTTT
>TRBD2|TRBJ2-1|TRBV4-3
CASSSSGRASYNEQFF
TGCGCCAGCAGCAGTAGCGGGAGGGCGTCCTACAATGAGCAGTTCTTC
>NA|TRBJ1-1|TRBV19
CASSMPRRLNTEAFF
TGTGCCAGTAGTATGCCGAGGAGGTTGAACACTGAAGCTTTCTTT
>TRBD1|TRBJ2-1|TRBV28
CASSLRQGREQFF
TGTGCCAGCAGTTTGAGACAGGGAAGGGAGCAGTTCTTC
>NA|TRBJ1-2|TRBV4-3
CASSQDSYLHRGYTF
TGCGCCAGCAGCCAAGATTCCTACCTCCACCGCGGCTACACCTTC
>NA|TRBJ2-2|TRBV12-3/TRBV12-4
CASSTRVTGELFF
TGTGCCAGCAGTACTCGGGTCACCGGGGAGCTGTTTTTT
>NA|TRBJ1-2|TRBV19
CASSIYHLGVSNYGYTF
TGTGCCAGTAGTATCTACCATCTCGGGGTTAGCAACTATGGCTACACCTTC
>TRBD1|TRBJ1-5|TRBV7-2
CASSSRDRDQPQHF
TGTGCCAGCAGCTCCCGGGACAGGGATCAGCCCCAGCATTTT
>TRBD2|TRBJ2-7|TRBV6-4
CASSGANESGRGDEQYF
TGTGCCAGCAGTGGGGCCAATGAGAGCGGGAGGGGGGACGAGCAGTACTTC
>NA|TRBJ1-1|TRBV28
CASIGPMNTEAFF
TGTGCCAGCATTGGGCCGATGAACACTGAAGCTTTCTTT
>TRBD1|TRBJ1-4|TRBV18
CASSPDRTASVTNEKLFF
TGTGCCAGCTCACCGGACAGGACCGCGTCGGTAACTAATGAAAAACTGTTTTTT
>TRBD2|TRBJ2-1|TRBV13
CASSSRLASSYNEQFF
TGTGCCAGCAGCTCAAGACTAGCGAGCTCCTACAATGAGCAGTTCTTC
>TRBD1|TRBJ1-2|TRBV11-2
CASSLEDRGGYTF
TGTGCCAGCAGCTTAGAGGACAGGGGTGGCTACACCTTC
>TRBD1|TRBJ1-1|TRBV19
CASRPGQLNTEAFF
TGTGCCAGTAGACCGGGACAGCTGAACACTGAAGCTTTCTTT
>NA|TRBJ1-4|TRBV7-2
CASSLASAGARGEKLFF
TGTGCCAGCAGCTTAGCATCGGCGGGGGCGCGGGGTGAAAAACTGTTTTTT
>NA|TRBJ2-7|TRBV3-1/TRBV3-2
CASSQVRAPSEQYF
TGTGCCAGCAGCCAAGTGCGGGCGCCAAGCGAGCAGTACTTC